The next 10 T cell receptor beta chains were all read from a single sample in a study of cytomegalovirus exposure and HLA in healthy donors. The PCR had 60 Vbeta and 13 Jbeta primers. Clones were sequenced by immunoSEQ multiplex PCR, and TCRdb holds only the in-frame ones, with some missing. The sample records 80,000 to 100,000 clones, over 75% being singletons. Input material: PBMCs. These receptors were collected from a middle-aged man in good health and CMV-seronegative.

V usage is TRBV10-3 and J usage is TRBJ2-7, with TRBD1 as a possible D gene (5 bases). V dropped 7 bases and J dropped 0 bases, with 13 bases sitting between them. Germline V gene sequence: CDR1 ENHRY, CDR2 SYGVKD. The CDR3 is made up of 14 amino acids. CDR3 loop: CAITGPNISYEQYF. In DNA form, the CDR3 reads TGTGCCATCACAGGGCCAAATATCTCCTACGAGCAGTACTTC.

This clone occurred once. The chain is built from TRBV19 and TRBJ2-7, with D possibly matching TRBD2 (6 bases). V lost 3 bases to trimming and J lost 5 bases, with 20 bases between them. This CDR3 is 16 amino acids long. The germline V gene encodes CDR1 LNHDA and CDR2 SQIVND (reference sequence). The CDR3 here is CASSMGGRTFTNEQYF. DNA of the CDR3: TGTGCCAGTAGTATGGGGGGACGGACTTTCACCAACGAGCAGTACTTC.

This clone was seen more than once but under ten times. The chain is built from TRBV5-8 and TRBJ2-5, with 8 positions matching TRBD1. Germline V gene data show CDR1 as SGHTS and CDR2 as YDEGEE. This CDR3 contains 16 residues. V shed 1 base and J 5 bases; nucleotides not matched to a gene: 10. Here the CDR3 DNA reads TGTGCCAGCAGCTTGAGCCGCGGACAGGGAAGGGAGACCCAGTACTTC. This gives the protein CASSLSRGQGRETQYF.

The rearrangement joins TRBV29-1 to TRBJ2-7, with TRBD1 identical over 8 bases. With V trimmed by 4 bases and J by 4 bases, 3 bases remained unmatched. There are 12 residues in the CDR3. CDR1 and CDR2 (germline): SQVTM, ANQGSEA. This CDR3 reads CSVGTGQYEQYF. The CDR3 coding sequence is TGCAGCGTTGGGACAGGGCAATACGAGCAGTACTTC.

This chain connects TRBV5-6 to TRBJ2-5; TRBD1 might be the D (5 bases). The last part of the DNA fits TRBJ2-7 better; the J call may be wrong. The CDR3 runs 13 residues. CDR1 is SGHDT, CDR2 YYEEEE, per germline. Written as DNA, the CDR3 is TGTGCCAGCAGCCGGGTGACAGCCTACGAGCAGTACTTC. Protein product: CASSRVTAYEQYF.

Sample share makes this clone medium-sized. The chain couples TRBV7-9 to TRBJ2-5, with 9 bases fitting TRBD2. This CDR3 is built from 14 residues. Looked up from germline, CDR1 is SEHNR and CDR2 is FQNEAQ (reference sequence). Unmatched junction bases numbered 4, after V lost 5 bases and J lost 3 bases. CDR3 loop: CASSSSGGKETQYF. The CDR3 DNA follows: TGTGCCAGCAGCAGTAGCGGGGGAAAAGAGACCCAGTACTTC.

V usage is TRBV7-6 and J usage is TRBJ2-5, with D possibly matching TRBD2 (6 bases). The V end lost 0 bases, the J end lost 1 base, and 12 bases lay between the germline ends. Germline CDR1 is SGHVS and CDR2 is FNYEAQ. There are 16 residues in the CDR3. For the CDR3, the DNA is TGTGCCAGCAGCTTAGCCGGGAGCCTCTTCCAAGAGACCCAGTACTTC. Translating gives CASSLAGSLFQETQYF.

J is TRBJ2-1 and V is TRBV27, with 12 positions matching TRBD2. Germline lookup yields CDR1 MNHEY and CDR2 SMNVEV (reference sequence). The CDR3 runs 16 residues. Germline trimming cut 1 base from V and 6 bases from J; bases unmatched to any gene: 4. The CDR3 is CASSLWRLAGVNEQFF. DNA for the CDR3: TGTGCCAGCAGTTTATGGCGACTAGCGGGAGTCAATGAGCAGTTCTTC.

This clone has just a few counts. The V and J genes are TRBV21-1 and TRBJ1-2. TRBV21-1 is reported as a pseudogene. The CDR3 covers 16 residues. In DNA form, the CDR3 reads TGTGCCAGCAGCAAAGAACCCCCCCTCGCCGGGTGTAACTACACCTTC. Translating it yields CASSKEPPLAGCNYTF.

This clone came up once. The chain employs TRBV10-3 and TRBJ2-5, with TRBD1 identical over 10 bases. The junction had 4 bases not matched to a gene; V was cut back by 5 bases and J by 4 bases. CDR1 and CDR2 from the germline V gene are ENHRY and SYGVKD. CDR3 length: 14 residues. The CDR3 sequence is CAISPGQGVETQYF. Written as DNA, the CDR3 is TGTGCCATCAGTCCTGGACAGGGGGTAGAGACCCAGTACTTC.